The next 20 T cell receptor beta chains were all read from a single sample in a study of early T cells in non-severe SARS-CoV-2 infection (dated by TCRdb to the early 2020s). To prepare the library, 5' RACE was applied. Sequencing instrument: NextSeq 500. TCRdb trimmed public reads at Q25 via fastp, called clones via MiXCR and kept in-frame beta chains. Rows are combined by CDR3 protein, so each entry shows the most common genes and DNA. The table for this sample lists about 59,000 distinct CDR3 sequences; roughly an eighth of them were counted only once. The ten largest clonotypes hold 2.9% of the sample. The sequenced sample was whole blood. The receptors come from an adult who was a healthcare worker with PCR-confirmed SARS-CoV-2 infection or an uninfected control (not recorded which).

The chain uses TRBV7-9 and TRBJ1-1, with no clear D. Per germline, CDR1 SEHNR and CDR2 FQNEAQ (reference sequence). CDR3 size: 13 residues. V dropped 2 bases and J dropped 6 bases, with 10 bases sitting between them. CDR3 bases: TGTGCCAGCAGCTTATGGACCGCGGCTGAAGCTTTCTTT. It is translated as CASSLWTAAEAFF.

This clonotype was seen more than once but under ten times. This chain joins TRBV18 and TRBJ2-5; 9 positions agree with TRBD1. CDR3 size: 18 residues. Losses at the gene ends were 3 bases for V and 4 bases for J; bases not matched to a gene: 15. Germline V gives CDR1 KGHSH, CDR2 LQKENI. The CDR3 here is CASSPDRGQGAGLETQYF. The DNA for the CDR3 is TGTGCCAGCTCACCCGACCGGGGACAGGGAGCTGGTCTAGAGACCCAGTACTTC.

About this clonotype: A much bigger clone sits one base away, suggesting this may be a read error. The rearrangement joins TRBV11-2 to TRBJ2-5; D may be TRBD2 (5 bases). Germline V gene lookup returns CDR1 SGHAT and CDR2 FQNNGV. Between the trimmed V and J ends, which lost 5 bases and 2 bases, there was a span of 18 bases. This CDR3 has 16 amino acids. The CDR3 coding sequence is TGTGCCAGCAGCGGGCGGGCGGGCTCCATTCAAGAGACCCAGTACTTC. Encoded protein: CASSGRAGSIQETQYF.

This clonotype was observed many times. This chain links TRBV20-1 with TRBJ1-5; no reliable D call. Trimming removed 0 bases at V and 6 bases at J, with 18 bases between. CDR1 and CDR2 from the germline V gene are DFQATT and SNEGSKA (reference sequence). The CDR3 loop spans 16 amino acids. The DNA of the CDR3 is TGCAGTGCTAGAGATAAGAAAACAGACGTTCTTCAGCCCCAGCATTTT. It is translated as CSARDKKTDVLQPQHF.

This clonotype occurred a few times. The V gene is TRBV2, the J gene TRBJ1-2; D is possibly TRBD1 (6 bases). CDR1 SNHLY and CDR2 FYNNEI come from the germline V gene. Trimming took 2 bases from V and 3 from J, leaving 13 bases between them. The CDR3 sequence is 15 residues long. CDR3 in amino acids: CASSETGSNYYGYTF. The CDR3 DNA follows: TGTGCCAGCAGTGAAACAGGGTCGAATTACTATGGCTACACCTTC.

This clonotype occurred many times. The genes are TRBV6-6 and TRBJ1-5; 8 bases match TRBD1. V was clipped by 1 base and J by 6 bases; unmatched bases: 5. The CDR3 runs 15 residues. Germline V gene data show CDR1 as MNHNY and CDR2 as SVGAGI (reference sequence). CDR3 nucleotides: TGTGCCAGCAGTTACTTCCCACAGGGGGGTCAGCCCCAGCATTTT. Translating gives CASSYFPQGGQPQHF.

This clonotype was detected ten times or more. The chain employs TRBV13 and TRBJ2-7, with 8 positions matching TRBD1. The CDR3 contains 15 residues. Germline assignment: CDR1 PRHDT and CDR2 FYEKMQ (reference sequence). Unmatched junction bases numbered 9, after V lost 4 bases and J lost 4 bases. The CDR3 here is CASSSSDRARYEQYF. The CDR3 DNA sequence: TGTGCCAGCAGCTCCTCGGACAGGGCCAGGTACGAGCAGTACTTC.

The CDR3 here is CASSQRRANHGYTF. CDR3 coding DNA: TGTGCCAGCAGCCAACGGCGGGCCAACCATGGCTACACCTTC. The J gene is TRBJ1-2, the V gene TRBV3-1; D is unclear. The CDR3 runs to 14 residues. Germline loops: CDR1 LGHDT, CDR2 YNNKEL (reference sequence). Deletions cut 2 bases from V and 6 bases from J, with 13 bases between.

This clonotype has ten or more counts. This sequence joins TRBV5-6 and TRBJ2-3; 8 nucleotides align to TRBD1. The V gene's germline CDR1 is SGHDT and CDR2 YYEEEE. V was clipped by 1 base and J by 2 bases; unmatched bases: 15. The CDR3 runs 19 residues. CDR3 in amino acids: CASSLSPRGRRISTDTQYF. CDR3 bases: TGTGCCAGCAGCTTGTCCCCCAGGGGGCGCCGGATCTCCACAGATACGCAGTATTTT.

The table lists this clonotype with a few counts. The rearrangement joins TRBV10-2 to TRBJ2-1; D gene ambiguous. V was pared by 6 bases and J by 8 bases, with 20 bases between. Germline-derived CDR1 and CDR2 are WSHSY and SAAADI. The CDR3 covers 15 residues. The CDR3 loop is CASREGILPPYEQFF. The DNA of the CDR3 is TGCGCCAGCAGGGAAGGGATCCTTCCCCCCTATGAGCAGTTCTTC.

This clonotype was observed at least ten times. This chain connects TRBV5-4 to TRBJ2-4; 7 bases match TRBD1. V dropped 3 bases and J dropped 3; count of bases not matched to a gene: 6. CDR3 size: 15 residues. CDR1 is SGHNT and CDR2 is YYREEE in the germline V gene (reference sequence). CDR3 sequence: CASSSGDSFKNIQYF. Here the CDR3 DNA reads TGTGCCAGCAGCTCTGGGGACAGTTTCAAAAACATTCAGTACTTC.

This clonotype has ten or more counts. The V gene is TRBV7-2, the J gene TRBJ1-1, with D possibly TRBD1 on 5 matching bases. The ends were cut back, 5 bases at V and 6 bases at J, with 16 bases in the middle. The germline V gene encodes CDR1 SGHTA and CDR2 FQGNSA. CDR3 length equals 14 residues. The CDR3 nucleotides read TGTGCCAGCAGCCCGAATGTGGGACGGGCTGAAGCTTTCTTT. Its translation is CASSPNVGRAEAFF.

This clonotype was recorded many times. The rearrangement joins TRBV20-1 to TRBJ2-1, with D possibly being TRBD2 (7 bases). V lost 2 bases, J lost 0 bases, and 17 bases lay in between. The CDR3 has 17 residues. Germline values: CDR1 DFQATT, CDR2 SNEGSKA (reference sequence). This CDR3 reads CSARSSGGWSSYNEQFF. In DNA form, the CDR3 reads TGCAGTGCTAGATCCTCGGGGGGCTGGAGCTCCTACAATGAGCAGTTCTTC.

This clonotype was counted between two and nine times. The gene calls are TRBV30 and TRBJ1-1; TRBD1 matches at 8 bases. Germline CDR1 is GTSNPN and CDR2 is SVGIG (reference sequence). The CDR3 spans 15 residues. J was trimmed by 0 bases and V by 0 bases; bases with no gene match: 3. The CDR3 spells CAWSVGTGMNTEAFF. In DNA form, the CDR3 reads TGTGCCTGGAGTGTAGGGACAGGAATGAACACTGAAGCTTTCTTT.

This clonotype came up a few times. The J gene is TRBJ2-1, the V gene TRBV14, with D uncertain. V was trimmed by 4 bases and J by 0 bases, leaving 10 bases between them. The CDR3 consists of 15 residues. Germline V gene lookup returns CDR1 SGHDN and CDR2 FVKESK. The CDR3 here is CASSRTLSSYNEQFF. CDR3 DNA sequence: TGTGCCAGCAGCCGAACCTTAAGCTCCTACAATGAGCAGTTCTTC.

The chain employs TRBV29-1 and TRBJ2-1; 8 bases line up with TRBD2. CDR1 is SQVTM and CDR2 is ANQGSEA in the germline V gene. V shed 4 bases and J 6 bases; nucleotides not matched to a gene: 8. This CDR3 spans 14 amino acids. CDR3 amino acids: CSVGGLDLSNEQFF. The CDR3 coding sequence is TGCAGCGTTGGGGGACTAGATCTTAGCAATGAGCAGTTCTTC.

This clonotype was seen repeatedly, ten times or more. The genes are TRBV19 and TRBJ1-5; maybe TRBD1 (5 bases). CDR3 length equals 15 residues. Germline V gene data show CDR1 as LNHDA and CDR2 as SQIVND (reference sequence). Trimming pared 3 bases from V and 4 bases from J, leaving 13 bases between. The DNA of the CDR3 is TGTGCCAGTAGTATTGCGGGGCGACTGAATCAGCCCCAGCATTTT. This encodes CASSIAGRLNQPQHF.

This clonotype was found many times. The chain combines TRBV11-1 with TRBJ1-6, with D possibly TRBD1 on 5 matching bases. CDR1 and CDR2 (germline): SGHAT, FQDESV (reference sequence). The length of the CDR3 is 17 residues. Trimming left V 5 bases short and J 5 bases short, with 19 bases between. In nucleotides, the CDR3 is TGTGCCAGCAGCCGAACTCCCGGGACTTTAGATAATTCACCCCTCCACTTT. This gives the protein CASSRTPGTLDNSPLHF. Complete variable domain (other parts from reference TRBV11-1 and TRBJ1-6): EAEVAQSPRYKITEKSQAVAFWCDPISGHATLYWYRQILGQGPELLVQFQDESVVDDSQLPKDRFSAERLKGVDSTLKIQPAELGDSAMYLCASSRTPGTLDNSPLHFGNGTRLTVT.

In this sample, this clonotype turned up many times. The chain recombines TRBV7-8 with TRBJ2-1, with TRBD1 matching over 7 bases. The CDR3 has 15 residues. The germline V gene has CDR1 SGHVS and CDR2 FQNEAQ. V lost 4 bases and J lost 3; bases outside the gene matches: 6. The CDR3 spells CASSYQTGRYNEQFF. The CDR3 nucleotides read TGTGCCAGCAGCTACCAGACAGGGCGCTACAATGAGCAGTTCTTC.

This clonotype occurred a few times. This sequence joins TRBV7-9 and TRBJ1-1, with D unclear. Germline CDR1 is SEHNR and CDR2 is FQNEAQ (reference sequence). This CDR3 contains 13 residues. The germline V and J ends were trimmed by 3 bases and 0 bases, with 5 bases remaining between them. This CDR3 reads CASSFIMNTEAFF. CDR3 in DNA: TGTGCCAGCAGCTTTATCATGAACACTGAAGCTTTCTTT.